The clone carrying this T cell receptor (beta chain) was seen ten or more times. The antigen remains unidentified. Arm-PCR of CDR3 regions with iRepertoire HTBI primers generated TCR beta libraries. In TCRdb, the multiplex PCR reads were re-called with MiXCR into one record per CDR3 protein. There are about 470,000 distinct CDR3 sequences in the sample; just under 15% occur only once, and roughly a sixth lies in the top ten. CDR1 is LNHNV and CDR2 is YYDKDF in the germline V gene (reference sequence). The CDR3 covers 12 residues. V lost 0 bases to trimming and J lost 5 bases, with 5 bases between them. This sample was included in a study of regulatory T cells in long-lasting Graves disease. Whole-study results and caveats: The number of shared public clonotypes was higher in persistent patients (about 3,000) than new patients (around 890).

Time point noted: newly diagnosed GD, antithyroid drugs for less than 3 months. The authors made the TCR library using RNA they extracted from PBMCs. These data also featured in a second study, about T cells in Graves' hyperthyroidism and ophthalmopathy. That paper adds: Diagnoses used clinical symptoms, serum thyroxine and TRAb, thyroid ultrasound and orbital computed tomography. Clonotypes that were expanded in thyroid above 0.001 mostly appeared in blood too.

The V call is TRBV15, the J call TRBJ2-7; unclear D gene. The receptor was derived from a woman younger than 45 with Graves disease. The sequencing here drew on peripheral blood mononuclear cells (PBMCs), taken at new diagnosis, from a patient treated with antithyroid drugs. Here the CDR3 DNA reads TGTGCCACCAGCAGAGATTGGAACGAGCAGTACTTC. It yields the protein CATSRDWNEQYF.